This TCR beta chain appears in the sequencing data of a study of molecular identifiers for immune sequencing clone quantification. Bulk TCR library preparation followed previously described methods with listed TCR primers. TCRdb reanalysed the PCR reads using MiXCR and keeps one entry per CDR3 protein. The sample gives about 63,000 distinct CDR3 sequences, under 20% of which show up once; about 1.3% is in the top ten. RNA fractions of 10%, 30% or 50% and about 19,000 to 1,100,000 sorted cells were the source of naive CD8 libraries. V shed 6 bases and J 7 bases; nucleotides not matched to a gene: 7. The germline V gene has CDR1 MNHEY and CDR2 SMNVEV (reference sequence). CDR3 length: 14 residues.

The chain carries TRBV27 and TRBJ2-7; 12 bases line up with TRBD1. This receptor was identified in a human donor in good health. Some libraries in this study had Jurkat cell RNA spiked in. Sequencing was carried out using naive CD8+ T cells from blood, with Jurkat cell RNA spiked in. This sample's subset: FACS-sorted CD8+CD4-CCR7+CD45RA+ naive T cells. This chain's CDR3 is CASRRGQGAREQYF. CDR3 nucleotides: TGTGCCAGCAGACGGGGACAGGGGGCAAGGGAGCAGTACTTC.